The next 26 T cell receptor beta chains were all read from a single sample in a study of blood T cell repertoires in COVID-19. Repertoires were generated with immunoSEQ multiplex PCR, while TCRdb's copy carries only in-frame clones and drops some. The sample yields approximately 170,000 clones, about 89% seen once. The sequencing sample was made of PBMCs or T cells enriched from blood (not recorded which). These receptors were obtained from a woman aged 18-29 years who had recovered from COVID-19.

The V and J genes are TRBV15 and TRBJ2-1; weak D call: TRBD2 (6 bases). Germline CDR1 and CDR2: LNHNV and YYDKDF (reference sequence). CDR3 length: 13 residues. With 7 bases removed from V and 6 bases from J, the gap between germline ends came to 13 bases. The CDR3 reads CATKNGSINEQFF. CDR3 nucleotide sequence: TGTGCCACCAAAAACGGGAGTATCAATGAGCAGTTCTTC.

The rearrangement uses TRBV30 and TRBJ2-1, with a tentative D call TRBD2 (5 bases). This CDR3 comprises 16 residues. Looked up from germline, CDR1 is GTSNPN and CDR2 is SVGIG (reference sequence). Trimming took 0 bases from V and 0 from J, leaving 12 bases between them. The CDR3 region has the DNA TGTGCCTGGAGTGTAGCCGGGATAATCTCCTACAATGAGCAGTTCTTC. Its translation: CAWSVAGIISYNEQFF.

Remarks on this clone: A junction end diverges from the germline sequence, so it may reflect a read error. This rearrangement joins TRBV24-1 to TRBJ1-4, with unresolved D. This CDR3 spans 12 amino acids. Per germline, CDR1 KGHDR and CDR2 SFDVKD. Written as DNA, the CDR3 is TGTGCCACCGGTGACGGGTATGAAAAACTGTTTTTT. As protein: CATGDGYEKLFF.

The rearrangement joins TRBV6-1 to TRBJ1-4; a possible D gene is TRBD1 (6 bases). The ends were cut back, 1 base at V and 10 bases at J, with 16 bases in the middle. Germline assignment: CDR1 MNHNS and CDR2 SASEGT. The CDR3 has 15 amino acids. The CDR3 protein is CASSEGGPGDGKLFF. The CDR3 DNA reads TGTGCCAGCAGTGAAGGGGGGCCAGGGGACGGAAAACTGTTTTTT.

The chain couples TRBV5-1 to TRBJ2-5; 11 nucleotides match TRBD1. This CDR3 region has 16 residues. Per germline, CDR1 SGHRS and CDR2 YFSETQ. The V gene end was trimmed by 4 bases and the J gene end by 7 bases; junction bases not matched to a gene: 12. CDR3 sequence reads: CASSLTPGQGVLTQYF. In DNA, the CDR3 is TGCGCCAGCAGCCTCACTCCGGGACAGGGGGTTTTGACCCAGTACTTC.

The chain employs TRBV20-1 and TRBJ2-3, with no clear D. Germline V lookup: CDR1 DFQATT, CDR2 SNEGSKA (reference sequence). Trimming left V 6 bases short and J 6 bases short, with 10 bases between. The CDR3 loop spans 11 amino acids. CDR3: CSAAGGDTQYF. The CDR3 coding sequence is TGCAGTGCCGCAGGTGGGGATACGCAGTATTTT.

CDR3 protein: CASRMGQNYGYTF. CDR3 nucleotide sequence: TGTGCCAGCAGGATGGGACAGAACTATGGCTACACCTTC. J is TRBJ1-2 and V is TRBV12-3 or TRBV12-4, with TRBD1 identical over 7 bases. Losses at the gene ends were 6 bases for V and 2 bases for J; bases not matched to a gene: 3. This CDR3 spans 13 amino acids.

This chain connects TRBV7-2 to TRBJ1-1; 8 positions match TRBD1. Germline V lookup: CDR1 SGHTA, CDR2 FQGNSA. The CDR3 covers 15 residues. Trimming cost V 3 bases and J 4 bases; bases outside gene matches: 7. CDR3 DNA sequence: TGTGCCAGCAGCTTCGGACAGGGTGAGACCACTGAAGCTTTCTTT. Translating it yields CASSFGQGETTEAFF. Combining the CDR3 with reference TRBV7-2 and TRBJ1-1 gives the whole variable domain GAGVSQSPSNKVTEKGKDVELRCDPISGHTALYWYRQSLGQGLEFLIYFQGNSAPDKSGLPSDRFSAERTGGSVSTLTIQRTQQEDSAVYLCASSFGQGETTEAFFGQGTRLTVV.

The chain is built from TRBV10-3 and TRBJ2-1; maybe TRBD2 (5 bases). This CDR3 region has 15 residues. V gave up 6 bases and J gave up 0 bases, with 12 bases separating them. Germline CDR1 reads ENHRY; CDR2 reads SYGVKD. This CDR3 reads CAIRDTGSSYNEQFF. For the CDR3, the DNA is TGTGCCATCAGGGATACTGGGAGCTCCTACAATGAGCAGTTCTTC.

The CDR3 nucleotides read TGTGCCAGCAGCGGCAGACAGGGGGCTAGCTATGGCTACACCTTC. The encoded protein is CASSGRQGASYGYTF. The chain couples TRBV21-1 to TRBJ1-2; the table's D call of TRBD1 was not tested on the DNA. TRBV21-1 is annotated as a pseudogene. The CDR3 is made up of 15 amino acids.

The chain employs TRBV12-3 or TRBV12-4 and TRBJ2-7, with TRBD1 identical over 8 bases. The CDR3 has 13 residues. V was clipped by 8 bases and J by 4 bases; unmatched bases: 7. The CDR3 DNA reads TGTGCCAGCGAGGCGACAGGGGTTTACGAGCAGTACTTC. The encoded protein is CASEATGVYEQYF.

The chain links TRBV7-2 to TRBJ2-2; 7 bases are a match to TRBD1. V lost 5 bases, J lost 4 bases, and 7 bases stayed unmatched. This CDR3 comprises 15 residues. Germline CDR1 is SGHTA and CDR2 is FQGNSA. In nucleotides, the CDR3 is TGTGCCAGCAGCCCCCGACAGGGTGGCACCGGGGAGCTGTTTTTT. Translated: CASSPRQGGTGELFF.

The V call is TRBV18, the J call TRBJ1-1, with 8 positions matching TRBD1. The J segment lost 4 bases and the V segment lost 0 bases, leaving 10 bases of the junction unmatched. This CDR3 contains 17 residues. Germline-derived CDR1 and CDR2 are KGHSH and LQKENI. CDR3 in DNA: TGTGCCAGCTCACCACCGGGCACAGGGGGTCCTTCCACTGAAGCTTTCTTT. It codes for CASSPPGTGGPSTEAFF.

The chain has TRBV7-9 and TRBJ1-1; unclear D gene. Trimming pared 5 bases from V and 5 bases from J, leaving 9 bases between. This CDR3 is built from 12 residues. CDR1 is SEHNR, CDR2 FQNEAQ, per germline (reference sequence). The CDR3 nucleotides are TGTGCCAGCAGCCTGTCAGGAACTGAAGCTTTCTTT. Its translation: CASSLSGTEAFF. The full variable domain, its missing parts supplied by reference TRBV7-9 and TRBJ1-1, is DTGVSQNPRHKITKRGQNVTFRCDPISEHNRLYWYRQTLGQGPEFLTYFQNEAQLEKSRLLSDRFSAERPKGSFSTLEIQRTEQGDSAMYLCASSLSGTEAFFGQGTRLTVV.

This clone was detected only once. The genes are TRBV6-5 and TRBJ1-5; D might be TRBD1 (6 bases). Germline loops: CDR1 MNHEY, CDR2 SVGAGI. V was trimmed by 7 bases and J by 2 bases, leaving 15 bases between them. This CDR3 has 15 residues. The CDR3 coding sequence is TGTGCCAGCAAGTTCCGGGCAGGGGGCAATCAGCCCCAGCATTTT. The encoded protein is CASKFRAGGNQPQHF.

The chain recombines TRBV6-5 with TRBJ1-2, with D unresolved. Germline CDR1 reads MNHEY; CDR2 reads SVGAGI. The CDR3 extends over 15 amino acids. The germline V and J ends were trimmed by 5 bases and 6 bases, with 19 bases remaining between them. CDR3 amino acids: CASSLNMGRRDGYTF. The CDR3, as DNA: TGTGCCAGCAGTCTTAACATGGGTCGACGGGATGGCTACACCTTC.

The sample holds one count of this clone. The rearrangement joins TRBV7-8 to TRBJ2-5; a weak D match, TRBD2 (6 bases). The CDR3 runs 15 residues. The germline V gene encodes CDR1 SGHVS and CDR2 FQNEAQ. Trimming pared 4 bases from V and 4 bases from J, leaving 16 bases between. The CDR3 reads CASSYGLVGGETQYF. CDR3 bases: TGTGCCAGCAGCTACGGACTCGTGGGGGGAGAGACCCAGTACTTC.

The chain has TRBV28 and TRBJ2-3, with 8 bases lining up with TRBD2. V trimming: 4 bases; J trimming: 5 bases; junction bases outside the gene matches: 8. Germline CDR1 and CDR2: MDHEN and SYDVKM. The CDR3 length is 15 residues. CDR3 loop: CASSSSAGVGDTQYF. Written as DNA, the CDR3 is TGTGCCAGCAGTTCGTCAGCGGGAGTTGGAGATACGCAGTATTTT.

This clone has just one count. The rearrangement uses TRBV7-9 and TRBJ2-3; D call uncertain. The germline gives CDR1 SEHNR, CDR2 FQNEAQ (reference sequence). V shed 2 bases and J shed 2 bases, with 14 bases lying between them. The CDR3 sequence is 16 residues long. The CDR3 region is CASSLSRSQFTDTQYF. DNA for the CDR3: TGTGCCAGCAGCTTAAGTAGGAGCCAATTCACAGATACGCAGTATTTT. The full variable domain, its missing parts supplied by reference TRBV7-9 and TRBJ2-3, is DTGVSQNPRHKITKRGQNVTFRCDPISEHNRLYWYRQTLGQGPEFLTYFQNEAQLEKSRLLSDRFSAERPKGSFSTLEIQRTEQGDSAMYLCASSLSRSQFTDTQYFGPGTRLTVL.

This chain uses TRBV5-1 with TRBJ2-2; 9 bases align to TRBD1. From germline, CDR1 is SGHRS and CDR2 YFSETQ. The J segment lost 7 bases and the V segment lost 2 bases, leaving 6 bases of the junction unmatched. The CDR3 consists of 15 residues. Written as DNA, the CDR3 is TGCGCCAGCAGCTTACCCGGGACAGGGAACGGGGAGCTGTTTTTT. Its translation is CASSLPGTGNGELFF.

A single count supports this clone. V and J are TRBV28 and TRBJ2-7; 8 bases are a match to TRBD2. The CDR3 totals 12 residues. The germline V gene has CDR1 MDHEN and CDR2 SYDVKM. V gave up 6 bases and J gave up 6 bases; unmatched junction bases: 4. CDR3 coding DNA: TGTGCCAGCAGCGTCGGGAGGGTCGAGCAGTACTTC. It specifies CASSVGRVEQYF.

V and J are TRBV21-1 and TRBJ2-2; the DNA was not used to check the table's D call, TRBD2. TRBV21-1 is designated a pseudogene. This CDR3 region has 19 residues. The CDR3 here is CASSTPGTSGVSNTGELFF. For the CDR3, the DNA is TGTGCCAGCAGCACTCCCGGGACTAGCGGGGTTTCGAACACCGGGGAGCTGTTTTTT.

This CDR3 is CASSLRVWEQYF. CDR3 sequence (DNA): TGTGCCAGCAGCCTCAGGGTCTGGGAGCAGTACTTC. The rearrangement joins TRBV5-5 to TRBJ2-7, with TRBD1 as a possible D gene (5 bases). Germline lookup yields CDR1 SGHKS and CDR2 YYEKEE (reference sequence). The CDR3 loop spans 12 amino acids. V shed 4 bases and J shed 7 bases, with 12 bases lying between them. The variable domain in full, with the rest retrieved from reference TRBV5-5 and TRBJ2-7, is DAGVTQSPTHLIKTRGQQVTLRCSPISGHKSVSWYQQVLGQGPQFIFQYYEKEERGRGNFPDRFSARQFPNYSSELNVNALLLGDSALYLCASSLRVWEQYFGPGTRLTVT.

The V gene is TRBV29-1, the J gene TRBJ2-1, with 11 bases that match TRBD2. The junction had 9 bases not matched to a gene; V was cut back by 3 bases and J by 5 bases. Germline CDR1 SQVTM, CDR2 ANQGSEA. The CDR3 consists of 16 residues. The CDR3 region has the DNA TGCAGCGTTGAGGGGGGGACTAGCGGCCATCACAATGAGCAGTTCTTC. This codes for CSVEGGTSGHHNEQFF.

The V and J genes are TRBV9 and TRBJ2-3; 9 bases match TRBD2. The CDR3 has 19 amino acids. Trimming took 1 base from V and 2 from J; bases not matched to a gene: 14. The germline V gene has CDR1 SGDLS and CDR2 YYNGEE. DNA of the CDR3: TGTGCCAGCAGCGTAAATAGCGGGAGAGGGAGGGAGCTCACAGATACGCAGTATTTT. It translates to CASSVNSGRGRELTDTQYF.

CDR3 sequence reads: CASSLTGQTEAFF. The CDR3 DNA is TGTGCCAGCAGCTTGACGGGACAAACTGAAGCTTTCTTT. This chain links TRBV7-2 with TRBJ1-1, with D possibly matching TRBD1 (6 bases). This CDR3 spans 13 amino acids. Germline loops: CDR1 SGHTA, CDR2 FQGNSA. V was cut by 3 bases and J by 5 bases, with 10 bases left in between.